Listed here is a single TCR beta chain. As yet, its antigen is unknown. Sequenced by immunoSEQ multiplex PCR; TCRdb stores in-frame clones only, minus some. Of roughly 50,000 clones listed, about 89% were seen once; the top ten hold over 1.1%. The sample originates from a study of OX40 agonist ivuxolimab in advanced cancers. Across the whole study: Each patient was given ivuxolimab into a vein every 2 weeks, at 0.01 to 10 mg/kg.

V lost 4 bases to trimming and J lost 4 bases, with 7 bases between them. The CDR3 is 12 residues long. CDR1 SGHDT and CDR2 YYEEEE come from the germline V gene. Study-wide results and limits: No antigen was identified for the clonally expanded peripheral T cells. Expanded clones tended on average to be more numerous among CD8+ T cells than CD4+.

Specimen: CD4+ or CD8+ T cells sorted from blood, collected in a trial of the OX40 agonist ivuxolimab. The TCR originated in an adult with an advanced solid tumor such as melanoma, head and neck, liver or kidney cancer. The chain joins TRBV5-6 to TRBJ2-3; D unclear. CDR3 nucleotides: TGTGCCAGCAGCGCTAGGGCAGATACGCAGTATTTT. It codes for CASSARADTQYF.